This T cell receptor beta chain was profiled in a study of breast tumors, draining lymph nodes, adjacent tissues. Study-wide findings and caveats: That most tumor T cells come from lymph nodes remained unproven. Tumor TCR diversity was below lymph nodes but above nontumor tissue.

Each CDR3 protein is one row after TCRdb ran MiXCR on the multiplex PCR reads. Of approximately 150,000 distinct CDR3 sequences listed, over 25% are singletons. This clonotype was recorded at least ten times. Its antigen is undetermined. Breast cancer patients provided tissue from their axillary draining lymph nodes. The CDR3 covers 16 residues. Between the trimmed V and J ends, which lost 2 bases and 2 bases, there was a span of 13 bases. Germline CDR1 reads SGHTA; CDR2 reads FQGTGA. The chain joins TRBV7-3 to TRBJ2-1; perhaps TRBD1 as D (5 bases). The sequenced sample consisted of axillary lymph node tissue. This clonotype was sampled from a female donor with breast cancer. Some clones in this sample may be carry-over from other donors' samples. The CDR3 here is CASSLLGDPPYNEQFF. The CDR3 region has the DNA TGTGCCAGCAGCTTATTAGGGGATCCCCCCTACAATGAGCAGTTCTTC.